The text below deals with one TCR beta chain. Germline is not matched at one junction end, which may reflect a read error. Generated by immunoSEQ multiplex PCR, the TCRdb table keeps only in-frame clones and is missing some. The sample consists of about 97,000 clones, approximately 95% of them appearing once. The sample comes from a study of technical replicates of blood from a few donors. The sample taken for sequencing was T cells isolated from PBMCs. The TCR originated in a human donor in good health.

As DNA, the CDR3 is TGTGCTAGCAGCTCCTCTAGCGGGAGCGACAATGAGCAGTTCTTC. This gives the protein CASSSSSGSDNEQFF. The chain recombines TRBV7-7 with TRBJ2-1, with 10 nucleotides matching TRBD2. Germline assignment: CDR1 SSHAT and CDR2 FNYEAQ (reference sequence). This CDR3 comprises 15 residues.